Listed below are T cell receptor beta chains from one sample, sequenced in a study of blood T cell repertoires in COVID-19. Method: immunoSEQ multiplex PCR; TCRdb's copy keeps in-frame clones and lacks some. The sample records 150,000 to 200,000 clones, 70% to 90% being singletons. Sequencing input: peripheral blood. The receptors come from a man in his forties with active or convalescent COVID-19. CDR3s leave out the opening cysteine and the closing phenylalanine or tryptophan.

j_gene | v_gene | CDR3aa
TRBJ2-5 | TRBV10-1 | ASSKGGVGTQY
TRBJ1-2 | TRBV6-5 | ASKRRTFYGYT
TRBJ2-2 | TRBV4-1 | ASSPNAGRGVNTGELF
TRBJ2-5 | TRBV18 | ASSPTGGQETQY
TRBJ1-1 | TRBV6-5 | ASRGTENTEAF
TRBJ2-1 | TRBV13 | ASSSRGRDEQF
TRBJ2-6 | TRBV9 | ASSGGTSGANVLT
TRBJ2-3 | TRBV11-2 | ASSLTGNPTDTQY
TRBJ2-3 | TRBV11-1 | ASSLEGQLTADTQY
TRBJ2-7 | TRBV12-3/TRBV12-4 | ASSPNRLEQY
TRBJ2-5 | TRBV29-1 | SVEDTGLETQY
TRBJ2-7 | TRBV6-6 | ASSYKRDIPSYEQY
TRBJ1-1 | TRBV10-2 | ASSSRGAGTEAF
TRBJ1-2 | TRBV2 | ASSEGGFDGYT
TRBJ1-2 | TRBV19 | ASTNDRHNNYGYT
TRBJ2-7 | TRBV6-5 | ASKGQGPGEQY
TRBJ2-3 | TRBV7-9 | ASSLAADTQY
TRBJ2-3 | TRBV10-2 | ASSEDGLAADTQY
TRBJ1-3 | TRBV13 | ASSLDPRGGGGNTIY
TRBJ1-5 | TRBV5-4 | ASSSQGQPQH
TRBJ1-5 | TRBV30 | AWGRDGNQPQH
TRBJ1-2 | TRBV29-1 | SGWRQGGNYGYT
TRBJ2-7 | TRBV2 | ASRAGTGYEQY
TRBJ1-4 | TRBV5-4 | ASSYPADRGVEKLF
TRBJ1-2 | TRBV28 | ASSPDRLYAYGYT
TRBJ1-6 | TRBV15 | ATSAQTGDRSPLH
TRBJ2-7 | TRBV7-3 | ASSSGLAGIYEQY
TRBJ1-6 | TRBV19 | ASSGVKNSPLH
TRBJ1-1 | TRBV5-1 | ASSQNTEAF
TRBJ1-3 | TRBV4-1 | ASSQVRGVSRNTIY
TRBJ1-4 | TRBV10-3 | AISRRVDEKLF
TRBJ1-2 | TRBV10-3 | AISEAGNGYT
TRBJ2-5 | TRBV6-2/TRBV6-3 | ASSYSIGGRGTQY
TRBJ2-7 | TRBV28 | ASSLWGDREGEQY
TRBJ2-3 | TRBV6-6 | ASRSSLREGTQY
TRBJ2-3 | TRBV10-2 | ASSEQSAGTQY
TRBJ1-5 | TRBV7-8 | ASSLDRVNQPQH
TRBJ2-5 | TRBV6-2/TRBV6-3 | ASSYSLGGGQETQY
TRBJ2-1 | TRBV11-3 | ASSLDDSSYNEQF
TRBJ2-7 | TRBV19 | ASTRTGGSGEQY
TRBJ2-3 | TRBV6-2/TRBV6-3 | ASSYERTQY
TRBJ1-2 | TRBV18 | ASSPQGNYGYT
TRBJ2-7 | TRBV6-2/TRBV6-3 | ASSLYFDEQY
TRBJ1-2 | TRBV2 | ASSVGEAYYGYT
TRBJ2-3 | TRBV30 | AWSGGLEGTDTQY
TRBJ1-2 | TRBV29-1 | SARSASERGGYGYT
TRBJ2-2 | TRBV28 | ASSSKDRGRTGELF
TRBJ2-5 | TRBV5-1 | ASSLAGRGRPETQY
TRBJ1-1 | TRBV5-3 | ARSPDPPRGDTEAF
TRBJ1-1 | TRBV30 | AWSLRPRGWNTEAF
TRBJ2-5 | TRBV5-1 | ASSVVDTTQETQY
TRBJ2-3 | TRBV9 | ASSWGTSGGGSDTQY
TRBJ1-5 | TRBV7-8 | ASSLVSAQGNQPQH
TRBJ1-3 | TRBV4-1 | ASSQGGLRSGNTIY
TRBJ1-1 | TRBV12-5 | ASAPGVDYTEAF
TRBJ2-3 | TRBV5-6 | ASGTGMTDTQY
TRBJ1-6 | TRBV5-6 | ASSIRTAYVYSPLH